This TCR beta chain originates from a study of shared clonotypes between healthy human individuals. Under the authors' procedure: Quality scores were absent from the junction-only immunoSEQ sequences, so filtering differed. TCRdb keeps only in-frame clones here, not all; method: immunoSEQ multiplex PCR. D and trimming were read from the DNA, whereas the V and J calls and clone size are those reported in that table. The profile shows 2 million to 2.5 million clones, just under 95% of them singletons. There are 14 residues in the CDR3. From germline, CDR1 is KGHSH and CDR2 LQKENI. Trimming at V came to 0 bases and at J to 6 bases, leaving 3 bases not matched to a gene.

V is TRBV18 and J is TRBJ2-3, with TRBD1 matching 7 bases. The source is a man younger than 35 in good health. Some clones in this sample may be carry-over from other donors' samples. Material: naive CD4+ T cells from PBMCs. Subset reported: CD45RA+ positively selected. CDR3 sequence reads: CASSPPGGRDTQYF. In nucleotides, the CDR3 is TGTGCCAGCTCACCACCAGGGGGCCGCGATACGCAGTATTTT.